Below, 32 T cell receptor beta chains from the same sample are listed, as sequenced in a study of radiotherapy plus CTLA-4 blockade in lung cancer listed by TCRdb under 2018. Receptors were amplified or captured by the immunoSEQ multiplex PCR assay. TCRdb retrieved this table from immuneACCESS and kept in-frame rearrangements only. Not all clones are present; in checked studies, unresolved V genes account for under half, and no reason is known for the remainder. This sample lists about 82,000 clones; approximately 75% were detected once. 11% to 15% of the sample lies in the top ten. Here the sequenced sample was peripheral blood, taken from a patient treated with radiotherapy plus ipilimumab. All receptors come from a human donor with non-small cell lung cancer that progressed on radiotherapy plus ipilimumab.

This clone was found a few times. In nucleotides, the CDR3 is TGTGCCAGCTCCCCCCCGGGGGATTCACCCCTCCACTTT. It codes for CASSPPGDSPLHF. This sequence joins TRBV28 and TRBJ1-6, with a weak D call TRBD1 (5 bases). The V and J ends lost 8 bases and 8 bases respectively, with 13 bases between them. The CDR3 sequence is 13 residues long. Germline loops: CDR1 MDHEN, CDR2 SYDVKM.

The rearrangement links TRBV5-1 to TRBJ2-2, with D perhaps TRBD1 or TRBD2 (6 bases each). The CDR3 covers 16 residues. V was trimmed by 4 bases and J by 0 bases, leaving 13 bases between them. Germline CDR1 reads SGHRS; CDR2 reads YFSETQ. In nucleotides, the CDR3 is TGCGCCAGCAGCCACCGGGGGCACTCGAACACCGGGGAGCTGTTTTTT. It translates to CASSHRGHSNTGELFF. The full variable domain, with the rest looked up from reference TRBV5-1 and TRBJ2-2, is KAGVTQTPRYLIKTRGQQVTLSCSPISGHRSVSWYQQTPGQGLQFLFEYFSETQRNKGNFPGRFSGRQFSNSRSEMNVSTLELGDSALYLCASSHRGHSNTGELFFGEGSRLTVL.

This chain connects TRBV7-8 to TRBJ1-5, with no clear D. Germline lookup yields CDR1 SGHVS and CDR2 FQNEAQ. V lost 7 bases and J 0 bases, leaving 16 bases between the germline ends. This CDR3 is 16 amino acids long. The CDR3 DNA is TGTGCCAGCAAGGCCTCCGAGACATATAGCAATCAGCCCCAGCATTTT. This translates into CASKASETYSNQPQHF.

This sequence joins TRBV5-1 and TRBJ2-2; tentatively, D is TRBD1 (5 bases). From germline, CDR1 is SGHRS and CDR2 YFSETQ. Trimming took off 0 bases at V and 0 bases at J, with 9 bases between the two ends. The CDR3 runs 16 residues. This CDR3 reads CASSLGTTTNTGELFF. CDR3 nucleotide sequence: TGCGCCAGCAGCTTGGGGACAACCACGAACACCGGGGAGCTGTTTTTT. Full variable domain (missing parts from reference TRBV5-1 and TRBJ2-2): KAGVTQTPRYLIKTRGQQVTLSCSPISGHRSVSWYQQTPGQGLQFLFEYFSETQRNKGNFPGRFSGRQFSNSRSEMNVSTLELGDSALYLCASSLGTTTNTGELFFGEGSRLTVL.

The CDR3 DNA follows: TGTGCCAGCTCACCAGACGCCTGGGGCACTGAAGCTTTCTTT. Translating it yields CASSPDAWGTEAFF. The chain is built from TRBV18 and TRBJ1-1; D not certain. V lost 2 bases, J lost 4 bases, and 11 bases lay in between. Germline CDR1 reads KGHSH; CDR2 reads LQKENI. The CDR3 is made up of 14 amino acids. The entire variable domain, with the rest obtained from reference TRBV18 and TRBJ1-1, is as follows: NAGVMQNPRHLVRRRGQEARLRCSPMKGHSHVYWYRQLPEEGLKFMVYLQKENIIDESGMPKERFSAEFPKEGPSILRIQQVVRGDSAAYFCASSPDAWGTEAFFGQGTRLTVV.

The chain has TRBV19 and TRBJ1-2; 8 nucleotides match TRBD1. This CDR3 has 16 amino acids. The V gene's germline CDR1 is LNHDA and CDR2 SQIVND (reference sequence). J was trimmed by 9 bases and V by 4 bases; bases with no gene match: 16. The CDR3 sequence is CASSREQGASSLRYTF. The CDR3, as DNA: TGTGCCAGTAGTAGAGAGCAGGGGGCGTCCTCTCTGCGCTACACCTTC.

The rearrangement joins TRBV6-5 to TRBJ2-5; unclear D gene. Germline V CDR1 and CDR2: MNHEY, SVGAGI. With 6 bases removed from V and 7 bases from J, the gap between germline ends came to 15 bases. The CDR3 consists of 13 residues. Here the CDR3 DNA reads TGTGCCAGCAGGGAAGGTATAGGGTGGACCCAGTACTTC. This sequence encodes CASREGIGWTQYF.

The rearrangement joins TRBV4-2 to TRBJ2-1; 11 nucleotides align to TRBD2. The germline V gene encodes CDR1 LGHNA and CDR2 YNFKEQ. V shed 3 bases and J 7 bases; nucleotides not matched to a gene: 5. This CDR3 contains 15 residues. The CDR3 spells CASSQQASGGNEQFF. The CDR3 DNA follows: TGTGCCAGCAGCCAGCAGGCTAGCGGGGGGAATGAGCAGTTCTTC.

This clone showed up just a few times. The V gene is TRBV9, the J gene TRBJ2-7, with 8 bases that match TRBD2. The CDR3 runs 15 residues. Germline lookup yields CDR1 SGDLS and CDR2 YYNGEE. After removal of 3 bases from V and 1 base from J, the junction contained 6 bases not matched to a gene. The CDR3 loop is CASSGREANSYEQYF. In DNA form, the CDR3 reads TGTGCCAGCAGCGGGCGGGAGGCCAATTCCTACGAGCAGTACTTC.

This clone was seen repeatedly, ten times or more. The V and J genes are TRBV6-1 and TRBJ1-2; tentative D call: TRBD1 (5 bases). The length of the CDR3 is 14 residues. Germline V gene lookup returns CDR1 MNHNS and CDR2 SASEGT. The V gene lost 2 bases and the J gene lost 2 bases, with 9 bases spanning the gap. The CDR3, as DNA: TGTGCCAGCAGTGAATCCGACAGAAACTATGGCTACACCTTC. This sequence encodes CASSESDRNYGYTF.

DNA of the CDR3: TGTGCCAGCAGTTTAGAGGGGACGATAGAAGAGCAGTTCTTC. This sequence encodes CASSLEGTIEEQFF. The rearrangement uses TRBV28 and TRBJ2-1; the D gene could be TRBD1 or TRBD2 (5 bases each). Trimming left V 2 bases short and J 10 bases short, with 15 bases between. The CDR3 has 14 amino acids. CDR1 MDHEN and CDR2 SYDVKM come from the germline V gene.

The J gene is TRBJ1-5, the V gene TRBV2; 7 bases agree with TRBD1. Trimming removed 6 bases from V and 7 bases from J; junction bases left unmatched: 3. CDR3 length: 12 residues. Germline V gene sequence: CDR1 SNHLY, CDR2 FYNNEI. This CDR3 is CASRQGQQPQHF. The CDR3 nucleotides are TGTGCCAGCAGACAGGGGCAACAGCCCCAGCATTTT.

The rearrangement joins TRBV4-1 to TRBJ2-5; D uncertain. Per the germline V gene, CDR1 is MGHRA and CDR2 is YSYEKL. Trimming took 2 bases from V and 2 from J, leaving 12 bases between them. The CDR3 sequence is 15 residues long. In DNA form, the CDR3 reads TGCGCCAGCAGCCAAACGGCGACGTATCAAGAGACCCAGTACTTC. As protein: CASSQTATYQETQYF.

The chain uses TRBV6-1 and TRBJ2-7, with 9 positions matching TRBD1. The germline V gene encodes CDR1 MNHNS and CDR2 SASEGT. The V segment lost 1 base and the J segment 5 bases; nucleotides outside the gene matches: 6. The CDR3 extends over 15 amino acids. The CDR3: CASSEGAQGANEQYF. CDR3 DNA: TGTGCCAGCAGTGAAGGGGCACAGGGGGCCAACGAGCAGTACTTC.

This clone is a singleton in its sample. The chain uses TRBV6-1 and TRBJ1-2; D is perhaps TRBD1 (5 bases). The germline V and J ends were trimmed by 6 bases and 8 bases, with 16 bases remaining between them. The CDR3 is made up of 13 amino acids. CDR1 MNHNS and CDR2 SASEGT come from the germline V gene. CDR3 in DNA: TGTGCCAGCAGACCCGCAGGGAGCGGCGGCTACACCTTC. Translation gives CASRPAGSGGYTF.

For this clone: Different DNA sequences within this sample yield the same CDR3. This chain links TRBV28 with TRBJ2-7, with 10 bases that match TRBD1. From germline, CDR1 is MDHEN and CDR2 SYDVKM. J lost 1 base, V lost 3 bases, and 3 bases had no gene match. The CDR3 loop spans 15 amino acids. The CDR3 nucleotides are TGTGCCAGCAGTTTGGGACAGGGGCTGTCCTACGAGCAGTACTTC. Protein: CASSLGQGLSYEQYF.

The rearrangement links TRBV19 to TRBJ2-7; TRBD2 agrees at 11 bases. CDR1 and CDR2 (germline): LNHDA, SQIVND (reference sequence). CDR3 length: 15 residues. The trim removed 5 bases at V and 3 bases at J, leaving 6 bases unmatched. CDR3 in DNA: TGTGCCAGTAGTGTACCCGGGACTAGCGGCTACGAGCAGTACTTC. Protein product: CASSVPGTSGYEQYF.

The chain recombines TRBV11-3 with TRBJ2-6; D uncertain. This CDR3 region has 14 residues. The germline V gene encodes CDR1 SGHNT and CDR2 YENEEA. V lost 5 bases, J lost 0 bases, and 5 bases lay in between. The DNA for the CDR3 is TGTGCCAGCAGCCCCCACTCTGGGGCCAACGTCCTGACTTTC. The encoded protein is CASSPHSGANVLTF.

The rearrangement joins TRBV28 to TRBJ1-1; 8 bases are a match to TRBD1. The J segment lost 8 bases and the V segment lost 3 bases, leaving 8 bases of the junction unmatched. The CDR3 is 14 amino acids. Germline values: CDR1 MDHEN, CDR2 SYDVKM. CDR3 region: CASSFPFAGGEAFF. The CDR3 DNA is TGTGCCAGCAGTTTCCCCTTTGCAGGGGGCGAAGCTTTCTTT.

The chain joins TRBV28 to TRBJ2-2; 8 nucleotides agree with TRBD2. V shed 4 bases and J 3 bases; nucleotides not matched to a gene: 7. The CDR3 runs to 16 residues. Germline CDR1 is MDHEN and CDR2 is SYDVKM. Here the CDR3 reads CASSSGGLAYTGELFF. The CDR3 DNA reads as TGTGCCAGCAGTTCGGGGGGGCTAGCGTACACCGGGGAGCTGTTTTTT.

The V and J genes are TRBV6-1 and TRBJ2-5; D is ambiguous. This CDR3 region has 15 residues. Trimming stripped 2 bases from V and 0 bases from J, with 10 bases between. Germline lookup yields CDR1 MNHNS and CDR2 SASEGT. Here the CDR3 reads CASSEFNRHQETQYF. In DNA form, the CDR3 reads TGTGCCAGCAGTGAATTTAACCGCCACCAAGAGACCCAGTACTTC.

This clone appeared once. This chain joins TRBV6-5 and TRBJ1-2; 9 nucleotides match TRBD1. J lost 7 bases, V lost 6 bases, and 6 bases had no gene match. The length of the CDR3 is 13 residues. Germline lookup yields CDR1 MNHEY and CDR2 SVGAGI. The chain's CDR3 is CASRRTGDGGYTF. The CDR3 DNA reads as TGTGCCAGCAGGAGGACAGGGGATGGTGGCTACACCTTC.

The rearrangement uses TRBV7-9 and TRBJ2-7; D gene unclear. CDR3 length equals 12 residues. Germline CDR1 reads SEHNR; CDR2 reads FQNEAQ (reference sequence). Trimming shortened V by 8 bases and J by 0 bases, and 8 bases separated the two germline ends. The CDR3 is CASGLSSYEQYF. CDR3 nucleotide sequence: TGTGCCAGCGGTCTCAGCTCCTACGAGCAGTACTTC.

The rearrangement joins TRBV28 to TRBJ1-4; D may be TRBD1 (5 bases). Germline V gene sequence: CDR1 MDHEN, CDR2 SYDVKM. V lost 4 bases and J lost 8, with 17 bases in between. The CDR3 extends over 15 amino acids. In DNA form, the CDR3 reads TGTGCCAGCAGTTCTCTCTTGGGGCAGAGGGAAAAACTGTTTTTT. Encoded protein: CASSSLLGQREKLFF.

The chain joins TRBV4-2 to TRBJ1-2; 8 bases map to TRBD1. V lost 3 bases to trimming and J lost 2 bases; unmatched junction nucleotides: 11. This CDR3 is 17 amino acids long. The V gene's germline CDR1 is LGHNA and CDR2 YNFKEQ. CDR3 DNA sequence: TGTGCCAGCAGCCAGATGACAGGGGTCCTACCCAACTATGGCTACACCTTC. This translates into CASSQMTGVLPNYGYTF.

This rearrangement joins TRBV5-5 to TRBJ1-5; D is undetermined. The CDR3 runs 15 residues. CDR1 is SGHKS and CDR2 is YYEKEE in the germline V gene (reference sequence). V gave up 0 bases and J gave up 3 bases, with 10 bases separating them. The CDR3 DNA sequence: TGTGCCAGCAGCTTGGTGGCCCAAACCAATCAGCCCCAGCATTTT. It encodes CASSLVAQTNQPQHF.

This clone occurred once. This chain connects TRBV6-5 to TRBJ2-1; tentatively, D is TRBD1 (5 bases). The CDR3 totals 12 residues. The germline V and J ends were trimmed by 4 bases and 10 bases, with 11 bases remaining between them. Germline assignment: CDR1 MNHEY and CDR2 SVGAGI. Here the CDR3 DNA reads TGTGCCAGCAGTTCCCAGGGTATGGAGCAGTTCTTC. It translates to CASSSQGMEQFF.

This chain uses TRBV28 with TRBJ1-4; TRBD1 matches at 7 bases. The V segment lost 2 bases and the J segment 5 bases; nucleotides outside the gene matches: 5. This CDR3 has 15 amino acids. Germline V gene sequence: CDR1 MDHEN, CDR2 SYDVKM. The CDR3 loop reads CASSLGTEENEKLFF. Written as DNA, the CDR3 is TGTGCCAGCAGTTTAGGGACAGAAGAGAATGAAAAACTGTTTTTT.

The CDR3 sequence: CASSPGRNNQPQHF. The CDR3 bases are TGTGCCAGCTCACCCGGACGGAACAATCAGCCCCAGCATTTT. The J gene is TRBJ1-5, the V gene TRBV18; the D is unclear. Trimming stripped 3 bases from V and 3 bases from J, with 9 bases between. The CDR3 has 14 residues. The germline V gene encodes CDR1 KGHSH and CDR2 LQKENI.

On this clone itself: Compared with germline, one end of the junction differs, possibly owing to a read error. CDR3 amino acids: CASSLGHAPVNTEAFF. In DNA form, the CDR3 reads TGTGCCAGCAGTTTGGGACACGCCCCGGTGAATACTGAAGCTTTCTTT. The rearrangement links TRBV6-5 to TRBJ1-1, with D possibly matching TRBD1 (6 bases). Germline V gene lookup returns CDR1 MNHEY and CDR2 SVGAGI. CDR3 size: 16 residues.

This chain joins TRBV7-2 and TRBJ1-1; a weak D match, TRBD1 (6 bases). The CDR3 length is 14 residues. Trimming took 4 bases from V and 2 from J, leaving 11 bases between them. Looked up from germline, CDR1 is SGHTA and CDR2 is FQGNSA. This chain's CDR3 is CASSWGAANTEAFF. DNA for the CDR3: TGTGCCAGCAGCTGGGGGGCCGCAAACACTGAAGCTTTCTTT.

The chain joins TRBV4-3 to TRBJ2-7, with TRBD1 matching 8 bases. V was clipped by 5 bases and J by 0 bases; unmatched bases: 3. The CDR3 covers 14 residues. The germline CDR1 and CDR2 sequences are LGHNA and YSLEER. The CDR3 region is CASSWTGTSYEQYF. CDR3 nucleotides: TGCGCCAGCAGCTGGACAGGGACCTCCTACGAGCAGTACTTC.